These 15 T cell receptor beta chains were sequenced from one sample in a study of blood T cell repertoires in COVID-19. Produced via immunoSEQ multiplex PCR; TCRdb's table is partial and in-frame only. The repertoire has 150,000 to 200,000 clones, roughly 91% of them found once; the top ten carry approximately 4%. Sequenced material: peripheral blood. The receptor source for this set is a human donor in a cohort sampled during active COVID-19.

This clone was seen a handful of times. The genes are TRBV7-2 and TRBJ2-4; 8 bases are a match to TRBD1. Germline V lookup: CDR1 SGHTA, CDR2 FQGNSA. V lost 5 bases, J lost 15 bases, and 9 bases stayed unmatched. CDR3 length: 12 amino acids. CDR3 nucleotide sequence: TGTGCCAGCAGCCTACGGACAGGGCTGGGGTACTTC. Translating it yields CASSLRTGLGYF.

J is TRBJ1-1 and V is TRBV25-1; possible D gene TRBD1, 6 bases. The V gene lost 5 bases and the J gene lost 1 base, with 14 bases spanning the gap. There are 15 residues in the CDR3. Germline lookup yields CDR1 MGHDK and CDR2 SYGVNS. CDR3 in amino acids: CASSKSQGWNTEAFF. The CDR3 DNA sequence: TGTGCCAGCAGTAAAAGCCAGGGGTGGAACACTGAAGCTTTCTTT. Using reference TRBV25-1 and TRBJ1-1 for the parts outside the CDR3, the full variable domain is EADIYQTPRYLVIGTGKKITLECSQTMGHDKMYWYQQDPGMELHLIHYSYGVNSTEKGDLSSESTVSRIRTEHFPLTLESARPSHTSQYLCASSKSQGWNTEAFFGQGTRLTVV.

The chain couples TRBV28 to TRBJ2-1; TRBD2 is a possible D gene (5 bases). This CDR3 comprises 13 residues. Germline CDR1 MDHEN, CDR2 SYDVKM. Trimming pared 5 bases from V and 7 bases from J, leaving 12 bases between. Here the CDR3 reads CASSTRLPNEQFF. CDR3 DNA: TGTGCCAGCAGTACCCGACTACCGAATGAGCAGTTCTTC. The variable domain in full, completed from reference TRBV28 and TRBJ2-1, reads DVKVTQSSRYLVKRTGEKVFLECVQDMDHENMFWYRQDPGLGLRLIYFSYDVKMKEKGDIPEGYSVSREKKERFSLILESASTNQTSMYLCASSTRLPNEQFFGPGTRLTVL.

This clone has just one count. CDR3 DNA sequence: TGTGCCACCAGCAGTATGACAGGGAGCACTGAAGCTTTCTTT. Its protein is CATSSMTGSTEAFF. The chain uses TRBV15 and TRBJ1-1; 7 bases match TRBD1. This CDR3 contains 14 residues. Germline values: CDR1 LNHNV, CDR2 YYDKDF (reference sequence). The V gene end was trimmed by 3 bases and the J gene end by 4 bases; junction bases not matched to a gene: 5.

This rearrangement joins TRBV18 to TRBJ1-4; TRBD1 is a possible D gene (5 bases). Germline V gene lookup returns CDR1 KGHSH and CDR2 LQKENI. The CDR3 consists of 17 residues. Trimming removed 3 bases from V and 0 bases from J, with 14 bases in between. The CDR3 nucleotides are TGTGCCAGCTCACCTTCTGATCCGGGGGCAACTAATGAAAAACTGTTTTTT. Translating it yields CASSPSDPGATNEKLFF.

This clone showed up just once. This chain joins TRBV6-2 or TRBV6-3 and TRBJ2-3, with TRBD1 identical over 7 bases. The CDR3 contains 13 residues. Germline CDR1 is MNHEY and CDR2 is SVGEGT. V gave up 3 bases and J gave up 6 bases; unmatched junction bases: 3. CDR3 residues: CASSYTGDDTQYF. The CDR3 DNA is TGTGCCAGCAGTTATACAGGGGATGATACGCAGTATTTT.

The chain joins TRBV11-3 to TRBJ2-1, with 12 bases fitting TRBD2. This CDR3 has 15 amino acids. V was pared by 4 bases and J by 6 bases, with 4 bases of the junction left unmatched. Germline CDR1 SGHNT, CDR2 YENEEA. CDR3 sequence: CASSSGLAGFNEQFF. CDR3 nucleotides: TGTGCCAGCAGCTCGGGACTAGCGGGTTTCAATGAGCAGTTCTTC.

This clone was found once. The V and J genes are TRBV5-6 and TRBJ2-1; 8 bases fit TRBD2. J was trimmed by 7 bases and V by 1 base; bases with no gene match: 7. The germline gives CDR1 SGHDT, CDR2 YYEEEE. The CDR3 runs 15 residues. The CDR3 DNA reads as TGTGCCAGCAGCTTGCTCGGGGGGGCTACAAATGAGCAGTTCTTC. Translated: CASSLLGGATNEQFF. The full variable domain, in which reference TRBV5-6 and TRBJ2-1 provide the parts outside the CDR3, is DAGVTQSPTHLIKTRGQQVTLRCSPKSGHDTVSWYQQALGQGPQFIFQYYEEEERQRGNFPDRFSGHQFPNYSSELNVNALLLGDSALYLCASSLLGGATNEQFFGPGTRLTVL.

The V and J genes are TRBV7-2 and TRBJ2-6, with 9 bases matching TRBD2. With V trimmed by 0 bases and J by 2 bases, 2 bases remained unmatched. CDR3 length: 17 residues. Germline V gives CDR1 SGHTA, CDR2 FQGNSA. The CDR3 bases are TGTGCCAGCAGCTTAGCGGCTAGCGGGGCTGGGGCCAACGTCCTGACTTTC. It encodes CASSLAASGAGANVLTF.

The rearrangement links TRBV30 to TRBJ2-2, with a weak D call TRBD2 (6 bases). The V end lost 1 base, the J end lost 1 base, and 10 bases lay between the germline ends. This CDR3 is 15 amino acids long. Per the germline V gene, CDR1 is GTSNPN and CDR2 is SVGIG (reference sequence). CDR3 region: CAWSGVGGNTGELFF. CDR3 coding DNA: TGTGCCTGGAGTGGTGTCGGGGGGAACACCGGGGAGCTGTTTTTT.

V usage is TRBV4-1 and J usage is TRBJ1-2; D gene uncertain. The CDR3 loop spans 13 amino acids. Trimming removed 0 bases from V and 2 bases from J, with 4 bases in between. CDR1 is MGHRA and CDR2 is YSYEKL in the germline V gene. The CDR3 reads CASSQERNYGYTF. CDR3 sequence (DNA): TGCGCCAGCAGCCAAGAACGGAACTATGGCTACACCTTC.

V usage is TRBV5-1 and J usage is TRBJ2-1; 8 positions match TRBD1. Germline assignment: CDR1 SGHRS and CDR2 YFSETQ. CDR3 length: 14 amino acids. The junction had 5 bases not matched to a gene; V was cut back by 0 bases and J by 9 bases. As DNA, the CDR3 is TGCGCCAGCAGCTTGGGGACAGGGTCCGGTGAGCAGTTCTTC. It yields the protein CASSLGTGSGEQFF.

A few counts support this clone. V and J are TRBV2 and TRBJ2-2; TRBD2 agrees at 10 bases. Germline lookup yields CDR1 SNHLY and CDR2 FYNNEI. The CDR3 sequence is 14 residues long. The trim removed 8 bases at V and 7 bases at J, leaving 7 bases unmatched. The CDR3 DNA reads as TGTGCCAGCGGTGGGACTAGCGTCGGCGGGGAGCTGTTTTTT. It codes for CASGGTSVGGELFF.

The genes are TRBV4-1 and TRBJ2-1; maybe TRBD2 (6 bases). This CDR3 is built from 12 residues. V was cut by 3 bases and J by 8 bases, with 8 bases left in between. Germline CDR1 and CDR2: MGHRA and YSYEKL. The CDR3 DNA follows: TGCGCCAGCAGCCAGGGGGGTTATGAGCAGTTCTTC. It is translated as CASSQGGYEQFF.

The J gene is TRBJ2-7, the V gene TRBV28; 10 bases line up with TRBD1. Germline CDR1 and CDR2: MDHEN and SYDVKM. The V segment lost 10 bases and the J segment 2 bases; nucleotides outside the gene matches: 2. The CDR3 extends over 12 amino acids. The CDR3 coding sequence is TGTGCCATAGGGACAGGGGCCTACGAGCAGTACTTC. Translating gives CAIGTGAYEQYF.